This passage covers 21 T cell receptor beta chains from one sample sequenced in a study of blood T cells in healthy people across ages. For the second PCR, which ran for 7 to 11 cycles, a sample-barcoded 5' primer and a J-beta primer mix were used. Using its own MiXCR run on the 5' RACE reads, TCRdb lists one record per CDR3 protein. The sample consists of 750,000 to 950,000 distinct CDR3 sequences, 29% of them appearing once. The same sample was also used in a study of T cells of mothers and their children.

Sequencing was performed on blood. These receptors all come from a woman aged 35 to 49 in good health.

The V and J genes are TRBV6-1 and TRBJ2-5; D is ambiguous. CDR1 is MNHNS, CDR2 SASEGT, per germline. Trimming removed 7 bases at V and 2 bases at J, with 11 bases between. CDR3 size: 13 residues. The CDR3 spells CASNIHYQETQYF. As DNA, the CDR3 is TGTGCCAGCAATATACACTATCAAGAGACCCAGTACTTC.

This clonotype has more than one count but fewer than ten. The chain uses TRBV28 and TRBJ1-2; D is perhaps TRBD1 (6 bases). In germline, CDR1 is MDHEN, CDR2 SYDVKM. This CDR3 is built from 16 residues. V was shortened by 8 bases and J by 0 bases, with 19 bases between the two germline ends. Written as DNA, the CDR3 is TGTGCCAGCCGGCTGACAGGACCCCAAGCTAACTATGGCTACACCTTC. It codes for CASRLTGPQANYGYTF.

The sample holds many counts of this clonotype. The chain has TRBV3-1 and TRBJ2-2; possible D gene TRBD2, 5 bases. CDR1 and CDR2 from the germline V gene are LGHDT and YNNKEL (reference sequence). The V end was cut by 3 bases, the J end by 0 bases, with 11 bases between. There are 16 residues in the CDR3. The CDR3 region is CASSQGDLANTGELFF. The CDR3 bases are TGTGCCAGCAGCCAGGGAGACCTCGCGAACACCGGGGAGCTGTTTTTT. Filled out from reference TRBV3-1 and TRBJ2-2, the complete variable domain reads DTAVSQTPKYLVTQMGNDKSIKCEQNLGHDTMYWYKQDSKKFLKIMFSYNNKELIINETVPNRFSPKSPDKAHLNLHINSLELGDSAVYFCASSQGDLANTGELFFGEGSRLTVL.

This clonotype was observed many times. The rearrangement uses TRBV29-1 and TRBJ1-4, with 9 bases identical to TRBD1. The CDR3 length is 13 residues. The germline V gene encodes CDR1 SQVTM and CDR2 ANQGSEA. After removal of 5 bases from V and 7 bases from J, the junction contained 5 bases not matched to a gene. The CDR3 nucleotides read TGCAGCGTTACAGGGGGCCTTGCTGAAAAACTGTTTTTT. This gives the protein CSVTGGLAEKLFF. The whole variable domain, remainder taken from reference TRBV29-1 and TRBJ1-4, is SAVISQKPSRDICQRGTSLTIQCQVDSQVTMMFWYRQQPGQSLTLIATANQGSEATYESGFVIDKFPISRPNLTFSTLTVSNMSPEDSSIYLCSVTGGLAEKLFFGSGTQLSVL.

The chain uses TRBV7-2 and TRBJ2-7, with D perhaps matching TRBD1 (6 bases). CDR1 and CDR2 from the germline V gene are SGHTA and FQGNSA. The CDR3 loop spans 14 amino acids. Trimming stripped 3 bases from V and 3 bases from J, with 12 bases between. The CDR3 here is CASSFQSTGYEQYF. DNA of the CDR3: TGTGCCAGCAGCTTCCAATCGACAGGCTACGAGCAGTACTTC.

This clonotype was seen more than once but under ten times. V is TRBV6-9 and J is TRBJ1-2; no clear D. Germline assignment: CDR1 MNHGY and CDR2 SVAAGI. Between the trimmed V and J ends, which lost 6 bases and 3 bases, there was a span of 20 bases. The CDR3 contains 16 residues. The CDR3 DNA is TGTGCCAGCAGCCGCCAGGAGGGCAGGAGGGACTATGGCTACACCTTC. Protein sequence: CASSRQEGRRDYGYTF.

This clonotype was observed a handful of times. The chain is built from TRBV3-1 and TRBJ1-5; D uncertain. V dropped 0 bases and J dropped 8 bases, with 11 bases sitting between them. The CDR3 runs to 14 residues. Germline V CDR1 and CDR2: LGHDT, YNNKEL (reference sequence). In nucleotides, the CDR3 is TGTGCCAGCAGCCAAGATCACATAAGGAAGCCCCAGCATTTT. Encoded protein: CASSQDHIRKPQHF.

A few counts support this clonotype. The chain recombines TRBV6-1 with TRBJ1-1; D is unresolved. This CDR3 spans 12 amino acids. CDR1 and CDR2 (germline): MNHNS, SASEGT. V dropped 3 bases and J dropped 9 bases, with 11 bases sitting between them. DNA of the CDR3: TGTGCCAGCAGTGAGATGGCCGGCCAAGCTTTCTTT. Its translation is CASSEMAGQAFF.

This CDR3 is CASSEAGGPLYEQYF. The CDR3 DNA reads TGTGCCAGCAGTGAAGCGGGGGGGCCGCTTTACGAGCAGTACTTC. V is TRBV6-1 and J is TRBJ2-4; maybe TRBD2 (7 bases). The DNA end lines up better with TRBJ2-7; the J call may be wrong. Germline V gives CDR1 MNHNS, CDR2 SASEGT. CDR3 length equals 15 residues.

The CDR3 DNA reads as TGTGCCAGCAGCCCGCAGAGGGCAACTAATGAAAAACTGTTTTTT. The encoded protein is CASSPQRATNEKLFF. This chain connects TRBV7-8 to TRBJ1-4; D is unresolved. Germline values: CDR1 SGHVS, CDR2 FQNEAQ. The CDR3 has 15 residues. Trimming pared 5 bases from V and 0 bases from J, leaving 10 bases between.

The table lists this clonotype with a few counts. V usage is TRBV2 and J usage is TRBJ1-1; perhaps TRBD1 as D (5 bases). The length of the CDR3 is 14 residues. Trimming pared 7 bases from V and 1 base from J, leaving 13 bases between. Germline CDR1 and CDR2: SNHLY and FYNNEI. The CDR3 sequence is CASIEGTGNTEAFF. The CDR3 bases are TGTGCCAGCATCGAAGGGACGGGGAACACTGAAGCTTTCTTT.

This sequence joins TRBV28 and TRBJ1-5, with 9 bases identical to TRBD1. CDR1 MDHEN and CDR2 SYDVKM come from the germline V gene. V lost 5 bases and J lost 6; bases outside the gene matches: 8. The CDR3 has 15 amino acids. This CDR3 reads CASSPLDRGSQPQHF. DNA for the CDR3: TGTGCCAGCAGTCCGCTGGACAGGGGAAGTCAGCCCCAGCATTTT.

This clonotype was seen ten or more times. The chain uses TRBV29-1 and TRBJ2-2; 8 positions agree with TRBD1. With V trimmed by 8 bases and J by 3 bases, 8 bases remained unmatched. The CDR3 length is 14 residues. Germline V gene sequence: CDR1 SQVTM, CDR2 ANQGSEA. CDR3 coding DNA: TGCAGCTCGAGGACAGGGTGGGACACCGGGGAGCTGTTTTTT. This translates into CSSRTGWDTGELFF.

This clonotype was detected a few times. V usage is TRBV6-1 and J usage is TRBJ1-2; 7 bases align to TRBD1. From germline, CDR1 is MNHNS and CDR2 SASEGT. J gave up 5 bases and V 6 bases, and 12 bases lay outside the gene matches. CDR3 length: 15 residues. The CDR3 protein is CASSGTLGQSYGYTF. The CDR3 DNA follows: TGTGCCAGCAGCGGCACCTTGGGACAGTCATATGGCTACACCTTC.

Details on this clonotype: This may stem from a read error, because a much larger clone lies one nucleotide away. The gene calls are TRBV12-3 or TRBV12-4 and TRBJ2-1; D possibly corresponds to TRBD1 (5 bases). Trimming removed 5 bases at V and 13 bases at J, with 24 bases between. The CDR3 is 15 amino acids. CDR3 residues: CASSLRTNRQETQFF. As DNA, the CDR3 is TGTGCCAGCAGTCTCAGGACAAACAGACAAGAGACCCAGTTCTTC.

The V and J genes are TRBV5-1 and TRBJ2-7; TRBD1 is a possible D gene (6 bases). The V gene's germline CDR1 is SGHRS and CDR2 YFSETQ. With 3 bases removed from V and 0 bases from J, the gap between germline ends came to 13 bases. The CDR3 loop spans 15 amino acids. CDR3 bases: TGCGCCAGCAGCTACCAGGGGAGTGTCTCCTACGAGCAGTACTTC. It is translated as CASSYQGSVSYEQYF. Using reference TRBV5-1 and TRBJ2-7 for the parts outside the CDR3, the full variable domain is KAGVTQTPRYLIKTRGQQVTLSCSPISGHRSVSWYQQTPGQGLQFLFEYFSETQRNKGNFPGRFSGRQFSNSRSEMNVSTLELGDSALYLCASSYQGSVSYEQYFGPGTRLTVT.

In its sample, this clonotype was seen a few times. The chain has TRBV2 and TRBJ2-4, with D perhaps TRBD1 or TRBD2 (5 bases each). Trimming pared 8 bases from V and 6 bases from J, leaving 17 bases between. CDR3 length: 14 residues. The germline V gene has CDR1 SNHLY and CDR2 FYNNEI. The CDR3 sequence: CASLLGTDINIQYF. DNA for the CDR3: TGTGCCAGCCTCCTCGGGACCGATATAAACATTCAGTACTTC. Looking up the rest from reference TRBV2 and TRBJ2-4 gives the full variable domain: EPEVTQTPSHQVTQMGQEVILRCVPISNHLYFYWYRQILGQKVEFLVSFYNNEISEKSEIFDDQFSVERPDGSNFTLKIRSTKLEDSAMYFCASLLGTDINIQYFGAGTRLSVL.

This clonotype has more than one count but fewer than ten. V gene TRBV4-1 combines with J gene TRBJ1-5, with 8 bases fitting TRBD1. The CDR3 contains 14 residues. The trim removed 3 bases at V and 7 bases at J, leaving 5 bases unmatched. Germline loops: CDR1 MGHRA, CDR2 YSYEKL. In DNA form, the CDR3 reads TGCGCCAGCAGCCAGACAGGGACAGGACAGCCCCAGCATTTT. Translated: CASSQTGTGQPQHF.

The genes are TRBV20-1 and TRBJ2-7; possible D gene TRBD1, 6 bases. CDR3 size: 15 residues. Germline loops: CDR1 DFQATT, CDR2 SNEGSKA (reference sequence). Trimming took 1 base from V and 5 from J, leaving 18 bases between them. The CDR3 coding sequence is TGCAGTGCTAGAGGCAGGCAGGGGAAAGGGGACGAGCAGTACTTC. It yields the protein CSARGRQGKGDEQYF.

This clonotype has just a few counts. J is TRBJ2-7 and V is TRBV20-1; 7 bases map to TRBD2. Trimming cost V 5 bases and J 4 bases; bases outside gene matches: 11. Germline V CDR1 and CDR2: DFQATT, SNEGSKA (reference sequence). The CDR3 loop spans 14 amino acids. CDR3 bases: TGCAGTGCTCCCCCCTCGGGGACTACATACGAGCAGTACTTC. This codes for CSAPPSGTTYEQYF.

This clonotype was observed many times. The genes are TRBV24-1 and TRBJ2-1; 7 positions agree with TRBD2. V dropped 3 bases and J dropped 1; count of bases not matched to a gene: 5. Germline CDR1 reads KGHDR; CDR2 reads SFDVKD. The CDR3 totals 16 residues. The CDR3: CATSDASGPSYNEQFF. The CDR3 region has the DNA TGTGCCACCAGTGATGCTAGCGGCCCTTCCTACAATGAGCAGTTCTTC.